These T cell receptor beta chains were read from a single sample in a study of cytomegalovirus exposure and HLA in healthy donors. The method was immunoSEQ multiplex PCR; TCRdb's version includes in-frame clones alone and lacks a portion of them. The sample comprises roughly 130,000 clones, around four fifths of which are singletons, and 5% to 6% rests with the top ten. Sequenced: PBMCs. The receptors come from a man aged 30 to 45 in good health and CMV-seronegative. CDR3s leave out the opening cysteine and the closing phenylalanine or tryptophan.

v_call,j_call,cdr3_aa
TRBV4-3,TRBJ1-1,ASSQAVDTEAF
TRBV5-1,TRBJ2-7,ASSVDRGYEQY
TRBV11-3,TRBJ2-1,ASSANVLAGGEQF
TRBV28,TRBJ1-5,ASSPGTDNQPQH
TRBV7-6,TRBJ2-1,ASSLGLLSYNEQF
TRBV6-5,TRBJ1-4,ASSAGQNNEKLF
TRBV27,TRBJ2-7,ASSPFPQGTYEQY
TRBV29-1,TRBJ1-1,SVTTAMAEAF
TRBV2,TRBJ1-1,ASSETGFGTEAF
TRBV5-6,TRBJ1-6,ASSSRTGGGNSPLH